This entry lists 32 T cell receptor beta chains sequenced from one sample in a study of cytomegalovirus exposure and HLA in healthy donors. The primer mix had 60 Vbeta and 13 Jbeta primers. Sequenced by immunoSEQ multiplex PCR; TCRdb stores in-frame clones only, minus some. This sample's table has about 110,000 clones. What was sequenced was PBMCs. Receptors were obtained from a man aged 25-45 years in good health and CMV-seronegative.

This chain uses TRBV4-1 with TRBJ2-7, with D tentatively TRBD1 (5 bases). Trimming left V 4 bases short and J 2 bases short, with 15 bases between. The germline V gene encodes CDR1 MGHRA and CDR2 YSYEKL. There are 15 residues in the CDR3. The CDR3 loop is CASSPGQGPTYEQYF. For the CDR3, the DNA is TGCGCCAGCAGCCCTGGGCAGGGCCCTACCTACGAGCAGTACTTC.

This chain joins TRBV7-2 and TRBJ2-1, with D possibly TRBD2 on 7 matching bases. The CDR3 covers 14 residues. Deletions cut 4 bases from V and 10 bases from J, with 17 bases between. Looked up from germline, CDR1 is SGHTA and CDR2 is FQGNSA. The CDR3 DNA reads TGTGCCAGCAGCTCCCTGGGGGGGCCGGACGAGCAGTTCTTC. This translates into CASSSLGGPDEQFF. Looking up the rest from reference TRBV7-2 and TRBJ2-1 gives the full variable domain: GAGVSQSPSNKVTEKGKDVELRCDPISGHTALYWYRQSLGQGLEFLIYFQGNSAPDKSGLPSDRFSAERTGGSVSTLTIQRTQQEDSAVYLCASSSLGGPDEQFFGPGTRLTVL.

The gene calls are TRBV6-5 and TRBJ1-3; no firm D call. This CDR3 comprises 14 residues. Germline assignment: CDR1 MNHEY and CDR2 SVGAGI. The V end lost 0 bases, the J end lost 4 bases, and 7 bases lay between the germline ends. CDR3 sequence reads: CASSYSEAGNTIYF. The CDR3 DNA reads as TGTGCCAGCAGTTACTCGGAGGCCGGAAACACCATATATTTT.

The chain has TRBV11-2 and TRBJ2-7; 9 bases agree with TRBD1. Germline CDR1 and CDR2: SGHAT and FQNNGV. With V trimmed by 5 bases and J by 4 bases, 6 bases remained unmatched. The CDR3 extends over 14 amino acids. CDR3 coding DNA: TGTGCCAGCAGCACCGGACAGGGGAGGTACGAGCAGTACTTC. This codes for CASSTGQGRYEQYF.

The V and J genes are TRBV18 and TRBJ2-1, with a possible D match to TRBD1 (6 bases). Trimming pared 3 bases from V and 12 bases from J, leaving 15 bases between. Germline V gives CDR1 KGHSH, CDR2 LQKENI. CDR3 length: 13 residues. The CDR3 bases are TGTGCCAGCTCACCCACGGAGAGGACAGCGCAGTTCTTC. Translation: CASSPTERTAQFF.

This chain uses TRBV4-1 with TRBJ1-2, with D maybe TRBD1 (6 bases). The CDR3 runs to 14 residues. V lost 2 bases and J 8 bases, leaving 15 bases between the germline ends. Germline V gene sequence: CDR1 MGHRA, CDR2 YSYEKL. In nucleotides, the CDR3 is TGCGCCAGCAGCCAATGGGGACAATCACAGGGCTACACCTTC. This translates into CASSQWGQSQGYTF.

The chain is built from TRBV9 and TRBJ2-7, with D perhaps matching TRBD1 (5 bases). Germline-derived CDR1 and CDR2 are SGDLS and YYNGEE. The CDR3 runs 14 residues. V was clipped by 4 bases and J by 3 bases, with 14 bases between them. As DNA, the CDR3 is TGTGCCAGCAGCACTCGACAGACAAACTACGAGCAGTACTTC. It translates to CASSTRQTNYEQYF.

The gene calls are TRBV5-6 and TRBJ2-7; 7 bases fit TRBD1. In germline, CDR1 is SGHDT, CDR2 YYEEEE. This CDR3 is 15 amino acids long. J gave up 5 bases and V 2 bases, and 10 bases lay outside the gene matches. CDR3 sequence (DNA): TGTGCCAGCAGCTTACCTGGGACAGTGAGCGACGAGCAGTACTTC. Amino acid sequence: CASSLPGTVSDEQYF.

The chain recombines TRBV7-8 with TRBJ1-2; 9 nucleotides align to TRBD1. CDR3 length equals 15 residues. The V gene end was trimmed by 1 base and the J gene end by 3 bases; junction bases not matched to a gene: 3. CDR1 is SGHVS, CDR2 FQNEAQ, per germline. CDR3 DNA: TGTGCCAGCAGCTTAGGGGGGACAGGGCACTATGGCTACACCTTC. This gives the protein CASSLGGTGHYGYTF.

The chain joins TRBV6-1 to TRBJ2-5; possible D gene TRBD2, 6 bases. CDR1 is MNHNS and CDR2 is SASEGT in the germline V gene. V lost 6 bases to trimming and J lost 4 bases, with 12 bases between them. The CDR3 is 13 residues long. CDR3 sequence (DNA): TGTGCCAGCAGCCTACTAGCCCGAGAGACCCAGTACTTC. As protein: CASSLLARETQYF.

The chain is built from TRBV5-1 and TRBJ2-1, with D possibly matching TRBD1 (5 bases). The CDR3 has 14 residues. Trimming removed 4 bases at V and 4 bases at J, with 12 bases between. CDR1 is SGHRS and CDR2 is YFSETQ in the germline V gene. DNA for the CDR3: TGCGCCAGCAGCACAGAGGACATATACAATGAGCAGTTCTTC. Its protein is CASSTEDIYNEQFF.

The J gene is TRBJ2-1, the V gene TRBV6-1; 9 positions match TRBD1. Germline CDR1 MNHNS, CDR2 SASEGT. The CDR3 length is 16 residues. After removal of 4 bases from V and 4 bases from J, the junction contained 8 bases not matched to a gene. In nucleotides, the CDR3 is TGTGCCAGCAGTGTACAGGGGACAGGGCTATACAATGAGCAGTTCTTC. Protein product: CASSVQGTGLYNEQFF.

J is TRBJ2-3 and V is TRBV5-1, with TRBD2 matching over 11 bases. After removal of 4 bases from V and 3 bases from J, the junction contained 7 bases not matched to a gene. Germline V gene sequence: CDR1 SGHRS, CDR2 YFSETQ. The CDR3 is 16 residues long. Written as DNA, the CDR3 is TGCGCCAGCAGCAGTTTAGCGGGGGGGCCAACAGATACGCAGTATTTT. It codes for CASSSLAGGPTDTQYF.

The chain has TRBV28 and TRBJ2-5; TRBD1 agrees at 7 bases. In germline, CDR1 is MDHEN, CDR2 SYDVKM. The CDR3 is 16 residues long. Losses at the gene ends were 5 bases for V and 2 bases for J; bases not matched to a gene: 11. The CDR3 coding sequence is TGTGCCAGCAGTCCTCAGACAGGGAAGGGGCAAGAGACCCAGTACTTC. It encodes CASSPQTGKGQETQYF.

The V and J genes are TRBV19 and TRBJ1-2; maybe TRBD1 (6 bases). The CDR3 length is 13 residues. CDR1 is LNHDA, CDR2 SQIVND, per germline (reference sequence). Trimming took 1 base from V and 8 from J, leaving 11 bases between them. CDR3 DNA sequence: TGTGCCAGTAGTATAGTGGCAGGGGTAGGCTACACCTTC. Encoded protein: CASSIVAGVGYTF. The full variable domain, its missing parts supplied by reference TRBV19 and TRBJ1-2, is DGGITQSPKYLFRKEGQNVTLSCEQNLNHDAMYWYRQDPGQGLRLIYYSQIVNDFQKGDIAEGYSVSREKKESFPLTVTSAQKNPTAFYLCASSIVAGVGYTFGSGTRLTVV.

CDR3 loop: CASSLRTIQTGELFF. The CDR3 region has the DNA TGTGCCAGCAGTCTTCGGACTATACAAACCGGGGAGCTGTTTTTT. This chain links TRBV2 with TRBJ2-2; D is possibly TRBD2 (6 bases). Germline V gene sequence: CDR1 SNHLY, CDR2 FYNNEI. The CDR3 contains 15 residues. Trimming removed 5 bases at V and 5 bases at J, with 15 bases between.

The chain combines TRBV6-1 with TRBJ2-4; D may be TRBD2 (7 bases). There are 16 residues in the CDR3. The V gene lost 4 bases and the J gene lost 7 bases, with 20 bases spanning the gap. CDR1 and CDR2 from the germline V gene are MNHNS and SASEGT. Here the CDR3 reads CASSGALGRGGNIQYF. CDR3 nucleotide sequence: TGTGCCAGCAGTGGAGCTCTCGGCAGGGGAGGGAACATTCAGTACTTC.

This chain links TRBV7-2 with TRBJ2-3, with D possibly matching TRBD2 (6 bases). The CDR3 totals 17 residues. V was trimmed by 5 bases and J by 2 bases, leaving 20 bases between them. Germline V gene sequence: CDR1 SGHTA, CDR2 FQGNSA. The CDR3 sequence is CASSQSLGRGNTDTQYF. The CDR3 coding sequence is TGTGCCAGCAGCCAAAGCCTGGGGCGGGGAAACACAGATACGCAGTATTTT.

The rearrangement uses TRBV7-2 and TRBJ1-5; a possible D gene is TRBD1 (5 bases). V was pared by 3 bases and J by 5 bases, with 11 bases between. From germline, CDR1 is SGHTA and CDR2 FQGNSA. The CDR3 totals 14 residues. The CDR3 region is CASSLGGTYQPQHF. DNA for the CDR3: TGTGCCAGCAGCTTGGGAGGGACCTATCAGCCCCAGCATTTT.

The V call is TRBV7-9, the J call TRBJ2-7, with 12 positions matching TRBD2. Germline values: CDR1 SEHNR, CDR2 FQNEAQ (reference sequence). V gave up 2 bases and J gave up 2 bases; unmatched junction bases: 4. CDR3 size: 16 residues. CDR3 bases: TGTGCCAGCAGCTTACCGACTAGCGGGGGTACCTACGAGCAGTACTTC. Translated, it gives CASSLPTSGGTYEQYF.

The gene calls are TRBV5-1 and TRBJ2-2; 10 nucleotides agree with TRBD2. V shed 1 base and J 6 bases; nucleotides not matched to a gene: 3. Per the germline V gene, CDR1 is SGHRS and CDR2 is YFSETQ. This CDR3 has 15 residues. The CDR3 DNA is TGCGCCAGCAGCTTGCAGCGGGGGGGCTCCGGGGAGCTGTTTTTT. Amino acids: CASSLQRGGSGELFF.

The J gene is TRBJ2-7, the V gene TRBV5-1; D is unresolved. CDR1 and CDR2 from the germline V gene are SGHRS and YFSETQ. The CDR3 totals 14 residues. V lost 4 bases and J lost 2, with 13 bases in between. In nucleotides, the CDR3 is TGCGCCAGCAGCGCCCGAACAGATACCTACGAGCAGTACTTC. It specifies CASSARTDTYEQYF. The entire variable domain, with the rest obtained from reference TRBV5-1 and TRBJ2-7, is as follows: KAGVTQTPRYLIKTRGQQVTLSCSPISGHRSVSWYQQTPGQGLQFLFEYFSETQRNKGNFPGRFSGRQFSNSRSEMNVSTLELGDSALYLCASSARTDTYEQYFGPGTRLTVT.

The chain combines TRBV2 with TRBJ2-7; 11 nucleotides match TRBD2. The CDR3 consists of 14 residues. CDR1 SNHLY and CDR2 FYNNEI come from the germline V gene. After removal of 4 bases from V and 4 bases from J, the junction contained 3 bases not matched to a gene. The CDR3 loop is CASSGSGGAYEQYF. CDR3 DNA: TGTGCCAGCAGTGGTAGCGGGGGGGCGTACGAGCAGTACTTC.

The rearrangement joins TRBV4-1 to TRBJ2-5; the D gene is possibly TRBD2 (5 bases). Deletions cut 0 bases from V and 5 bases from J, with 10 bases between. Germline CDR1 and CDR2: MGHRA and YSYEKL. The CDR3 is made up of 14 amino acids. As DNA, the CDR3 is TGCGCCAGCAGCCAAGATGGAAGGGAGGAGACCCAGTACTTC. Protein sequence: CASSQDGREETQYF.

J is TRBJ2-2 and V is TRBV19; D uncertain. Deletions cut 6 bases from V and 7 bases from J, with 6 bases between. The CDR3 spans 11 residues. Germline V gene lookup returns CDR1 LNHDA and CDR2 SQIVND (reference sequence). The CDR3 bases are TGTGCCAGTAGCAGGATCGGGGAGCTGTTTTTT. Translation gives CASSRIGELFF.

The chain employs TRBV15 and TRBJ1-5; D is uncertain. The CDR3 is 15 residues long. CDR1 is LNHNV and CDR2 is YYDKDF in the germline V gene (reference sequence). V was shortened by 5 bases and J by 4 bases, with 15 bases between the two germline ends. The DNA of the CDR3 is TGTGCCACCAGCGAGGGTACGGCTATTAATCAGCCCCAGCATTTT. The encoded protein is CATSEGTAINQPQHF.

The chain is built from TRBV7-2 and TRBJ2-2; 7 bases align to TRBD1. The CDR3 length is 15 residues. CDR1 is SGHTA, CDR2 FQGNSA, per germline. The trim removed 2 bases at V and 1 base at J, leaving 1 base unmatched. CDR3 residues: CASSLRQGNTGELFF. As DNA, the CDR3 is TGTGCCAGCAGCTTACGACAGGGGAACACCGGGGAGCTGTTTTTT. Full variable domain (rest looked up from reference TRBV7-2 and TRBJ2-2): GAGVSQSPSNKVTEKGKDVELRCDPISGHTALYWYRQSLGQGLEFLIYFQGNSAPDKSGLPSDRFSAERTGGSVSTLTIQRTQQEDSAVYLCASSLRQGNTGELFFGEGSRLTVL.

The chain links TRBV18 to TRBJ1-2; 8 bases are shared with TRBD1. The V segment lost 4 bases and the J segment 8 bases; nucleotides outside the gene matches: 6. Germline V gene data show CDR1 as KGHSH and CDR2 as LQKENI. The CDR3 covers 13 residues. The CDR3 DNA is TGTGCCAGCTCACTTTGGACAGGGACCGGCTACACCTTC. Translated, it gives CASSLWTGTGYTF.

This chain joins TRBV5-1 and TRBJ1-2, with TRBD1 matching over 7 bases. Unmatched junction bases numbered 10, after V lost 4 bases and J lost 7 bases. CDR3 length: 14 amino acids. CDR1 is SGHRS, CDR2 YFSETQ, per germline. This CDR3 reads CASSQFSGTAGYTF. The CDR3 bases are TGCGCCAGCAGCCAATTTTCCGGGACAGCTGGCTACACCTTC. Complete variable domain (other parts from reference TRBV5-1 and TRBJ1-2): KAGVTQTPRYLIKTRGQQVTLSCSPISGHRSVSWYQQTPGQGLQFLFEYFSETQRNKGNFPGRFSGRQFSNSRSEMNVSTLELGDSALYLCASSQFSGTAGYTFGSGTRLTVV.

The chain links TRBV5-1 to TRBJ2-4, with D hard to call. Germline CDR1 SGHRS, CDR2 YFSETQ. V was pared by 4 bases and J by 7 bases, with 12 bases between. There are 13 residues in the CDR3. CDR3 loop: CASSAETGNIQYF. CDR3 nucleotide sequence: TGCGCCAGCAGCGCGGAAACTGGGAACATTCAGTACTTC.

J is TRBJ2-7 and V is TRBV9; a weak D match, TRBD1 (5 bases). V gave up 5 bases and J gave up 6 bases, with 12 bases separating them. CDR1 and CDR2 (germline): SGDLS, YYNGEE. The CDR3 is 12 amino acids. This CDR3 is CASSDSLLEQYF. In DNA form, the CDR3 reads TGTGCCAGCAGTGACAGTCTTCTCGAGCAGTACTTC.

Points on this clone: This sample also contains other DNA sequences that code for the same CDR3. This chain links TRBV7-9 with TRBJ2-7, with D perhaps TRBD1 (6 bases). CDR1 is SEHNR and CDR2 is FQNEAQ in the germline V gene (reference sequence). The ends were cut back, 0 bases at V and 8 bases at J, with 17 bases in the middle. This CDR3 comprises 15 residues. CDR3 protein: CASSLAGAGVLQQYF. The CDR3 coding sequence is TGTGCCAGCAGCTTAGCGGGGGCAGGGGTACTGCAGCAGTACTTC.